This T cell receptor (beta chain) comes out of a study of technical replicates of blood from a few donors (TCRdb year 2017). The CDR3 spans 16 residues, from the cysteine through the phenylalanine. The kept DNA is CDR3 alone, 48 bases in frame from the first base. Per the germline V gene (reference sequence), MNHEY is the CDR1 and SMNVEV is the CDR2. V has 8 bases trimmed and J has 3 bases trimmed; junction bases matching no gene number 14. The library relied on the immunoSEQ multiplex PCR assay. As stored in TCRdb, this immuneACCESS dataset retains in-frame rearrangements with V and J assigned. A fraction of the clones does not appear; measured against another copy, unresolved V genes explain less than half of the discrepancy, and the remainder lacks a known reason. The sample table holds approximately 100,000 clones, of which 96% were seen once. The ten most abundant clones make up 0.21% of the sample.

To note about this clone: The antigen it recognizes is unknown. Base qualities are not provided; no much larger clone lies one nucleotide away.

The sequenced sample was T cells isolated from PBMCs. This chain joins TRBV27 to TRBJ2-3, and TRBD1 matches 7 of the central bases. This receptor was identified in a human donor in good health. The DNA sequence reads TGTGCCAGCCGTCTTGGAGAGTCAGGGGGAACAGATACGCAGTATTTT. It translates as CASRLGESGGTDTQYF.